What follows describes a single T cell receptor beta chain. The antigen this receptor binds is unknown. Per-nucleotide qualities are absent, and no much larger clonotype sits a single base away. Each collaborating institution followed its own protocols to collect whole blood in K2EDTA tubes. For TCRbeta analysis, collaborator samples were shipped as frozen whole blood, as isolated PBMCs, or as DNA extracted from either sample type. These data originate in a study of blood T cell repertoires in COVID-19 (TCRdb year 2020). About the investigation overall: Samples from collaborators originated in the United States, Italy and Spain and spanned both the acute and convalescent phases of COVID-19. The repertoires were made available in a free public database intended to serve as a resource for research on the immune response to SARS-CoV-2. The dataset comprised deeply sampled blood TCRbeta repertoires from subjects exposed to, actively infected with, or recovered from COVID-19. The samples were drawn from two sources: the first 160 participants of the ongoing ImmuneRACE study, and 1,254 subjects contributed by 6 global collaborators. The material from the prospective study consisted of cDNA or gDNA derived from T cells, B-cell-depleted T cells, or PBMCs. Where available, HLA class I and class II types were obtained from metadata supplied by the sample provider rather than from assay-based typing. The sample metadata nearly always contained a de-identified subject ID, COVID-19 status, age in years and sex. Paper-wide results and their limitations: How much clinical and demographic metadata was included differed by source and by participant, and the metadata was provided uncurated.

TCRbeta CDR3 regions were amplified from genomic DNA by means of the immunoSEQ Assay, a bias-controlled multiplex PCR. On the authors' methods: The number of nucleated cells in each sample was estimated by amplification of reference gene primers within the assay. To quantify the absolute abundance of each unique TCRbeta CDR3 rearrangement, sequence reads were collapsed and filtered. Productive Simpson clonality was computed per sample as the square root of Simpson's diversity index over productive rearrangements. TCRdb took over this immuneACCESS table, retaining in-frame rearrangements with V and J assigned. Such tables are incomplete; in checked studies, under half of the missing clones stem from an unresolved V gene, and the remainder is unexplained. V and J calls and clone size are copied from that table; D and trimming were computed from the DNA. For this sample the table gives 150,000 to 180,000 clones, of which about three quarters were detected only once. The ten largest clones capture roughly 1.5% of the sample.

The cysteine opens and the phenylalanine closes a CDR3 of 15 amino acids. Left in the record is the CDR3 DNA by itself, 45 bases read in frame from the first base. CDR1 is given as MNHNY and CDR2 as SVGAGI, both from the germline V gene (reference sequence). The germline V end is reduced by 2 bases and the J end by 6 bases; junction bases left unmatched: 6. Source material: peripheral blood. The receptor was isolated from a man older than 75 with acute or convalescent COVID-19. This chain is built from TRBV6-6 and TRBJ1-5; TRBD1 matches 8 bases in the middle. CDR3 region: CASSYPGQGGQPQHF. Here is the DNA: TGTGCCAGCAGTTACCCAGGACAGGGCGGTCAGCCCCAGCATTTT.